These T cell receptor beta chains were read from a single sample in a study of blood T cell repertoires in COVID-19. Repertoires were generated with immunoSEQ multiplex PCR, while TCRdb's copy carries only in-frame clones and drops some. The table has roughly 75,000 clones, roughly 80% seen once. The sequencing sample was made of peripheral blood. The source of these receptors is a man aged 45 to 65 with COVID-19, enrolled during active disease. Both conserved end residues are part of each CDR3. D genes are given only for firm matches. Not every row has a clone size; where given, it reads once, few, many or a size class.

clone_size j_call v_call d_call cdr3_nt cdr3_aa
once TRBJ2-7 TRBV25-1 - TGTGCCAGCAGCCAAAGGGGCAGGGGAGGGGACGAGCAGTACTTC CASSQRGRGGDEQYF
- TRBJ2-7 TRBV28 - TGTGCCAGCTTGACCAGAGACACCCCCTACGAGCAGTACTTC CASLTRDTPYEQYF
- TRBJ2-1 TRBV29-1 TRBD1 TGCAGCGTTTTACAGGGGGCGGGATATAGCAATGAGCAGTTCTTC CSVLQGAGYSNEQFF
few TRBJ1-4 TRBV5-8 TRBD1 TGTGCCAGCAGCCTGTACAGGGGGGGTAATGAAAAACTGTTTTTT CASSLYRGGNEKLFF
once TRBJ2-1 TRBV19 - TGTGCCAGTGCTAACGGGGGGCACAATGAGCAGTTCTTC CASANGGHNEQFF
- TRBJ2-3 TRBV30 - TGTGCCTGGAGTGTACTGTGGGATACGCAGTATTTT CAWSVLWDTQYF
- TRBJ1-2 TRBV29-1 TRBD1 TGCAGCGTTGTGTCAGGGGGTGGCTATGGCTACACCTTC CSVVSGGGYGYTF
few TRBJ1-6 TRBV6-1 TRBD1 TGTGCCACCGCGGGCGAGGGGGCGAGGAATTCACCCCTCCACTTT CATAGEGARNSPLHF
- TRBJ1-2 TRBV3-1/TRBV3-2 - TGTGCCAGCAGCCAACAAAAGGGAGGACCCATAGATGGCTACACCTTC CASSQQKGGPIDGYTF
- TRBJ2-6 TRBV28 TRBD1 TGTGCCAGCAGACCAACAGGGGACAACCGCTCTGGGGCCAACGTCCTGACTTTC CASRPTGDNRSGANVLTF
- TRBJ2-5 TRBV29-1 TRBD1 TGCAGCGTTGAGTGGCACAGGGGGCCAGAGACCCAGTACTTC CSVEWHRGPETQYF
- TRBJ1-2 TRBV7-9 TRBD1 TGTGCCAGCAGCTTAGATGACAGGGGCTATGGCTACACCTTC CASSLDDRGYGYTF
- TRBJ1-4 TRBV28 - TGTGCCAGCAGTTCCCGCTCAGGGGAGAGGATTGAAAAACTGTTTTTT CASSSRSGERIEKLFF
- TRBJ2-7 TRBV9 - TGTGCCAGCAGCGTAGCGCCAGGGGAAACGGGTTACGAGCAGTACTTC CASSVAPGETGYEQYF
- TRBJ2-7 TRBV6-2/TRBV6-3 TRBD2 TGTGCCAGCAGCAGACTAGCGGGAGGGTACGAGCAGTACTTC CASSRLAGGYEQYF
- TRBJ2-3 TRBV19 TRBD2 TGTGCCAGTAGTACGGGACTAGGCCGAGGGGATACGCAGTATTTT CASSTGLGRGDTQYF
- TRBJ2-5 TRBV9 - TGTGCCAGCAGCGTAGGCTCGAACCAGGGCGAGACCCAGTACTTC CASSVGSNQGETQYF
- TRBJ1-5 TRBV28 - TGTGCCAGCGGGCAGGGGACTCAGCCCCAGCATTTT CASGQGTQPQHF
- TRBJ2-7 TRBV6-5 TRBD2 TGTGCCAGCAGGCCTAGCGGGACCTTCTACGAGCAGTACTTC CASRPSGTFYEQYF
few TRBJ1-6 TRBV5-1 TRBD1 TGCGCCAGCAGACTCGAACAGGGGAATATATCACCCCTCCACTTT CASRLEQGNISPLHF
- TRBJ1-5 TRBV6-1 TRBD1 TGTGCCAGCAGTGAAAACAGGGGGAACAATCAGCCCCAGCATTTT CASSENRGNNQPQHF
- TRBJ1-1 TRBV5-1 - TGCGCCAGCAGCCCCTCACAGGGGAACACTGAAGCTTTCTTT CASSPSQGNTEAFF
few TRBJ2-7 TRBV7-9 - TGTGCCAGCAGCGTGGACAGCTCCTACGAGCAGTACTTC CASSVDSSYEQYF
- TRBJ2-3 TRBV11-2 TRBD2 TGTGCCAGCAGCCCAGGGACGACTAGCGGGATGGATACGCAGTATTTT CASSPGTTSGMDTQYF
- TRBJ2-2 TRBV2 - TGTGCCAGCAGTGGAGGGCACACCGGGGAGCTGTTTTTT CASSGGHTGELFF
- TRBJ2-4 TRBV24-1 - TGTGCCACCAGTGATTTTAGACAGGCTGACATTCAGTACTTC CATSDFRQADIQYF
- TRBJ1-1 TRBV30 - TGTGCCTGGAGGGGGACACCGCCTCTGTCCACTGAAGCTTTCTTT CAWRGTPPLSTEAFF
once TRBJ2-7 TRBV6-5 - TGTGCCAGCAGTTACTCAGGGACTCCTATCTTCTACGAGCAGTACTTC CASSYSGTPIFYEQYF
- TRBJ2-2 TRBV5-1 - TGCGCCAGCAGCCGGGACTACACCGGGGAGCTGTTTTTT CASSRDYTGELFF
few TRBJ1-1 TRBV11-2 - TGTGCCAGCGCATATAGCGAGAACACTGAAGCTTTCTTT CASAYSENTEAFF
- TRBJ2-7 TRBV2 TRBD1 TGTGCCAGCAGTGCAACAGGGGGTCGATACGAGCAGTACTTC CASSATGGRYEQYF
few TRBJ1-2 TRBV12-3/TRBV12-4 TRBD1 TGTGCCAGCAGAAAGGGACAGGCCTATGGCTACACCTTC CASRKGQAYGYTF